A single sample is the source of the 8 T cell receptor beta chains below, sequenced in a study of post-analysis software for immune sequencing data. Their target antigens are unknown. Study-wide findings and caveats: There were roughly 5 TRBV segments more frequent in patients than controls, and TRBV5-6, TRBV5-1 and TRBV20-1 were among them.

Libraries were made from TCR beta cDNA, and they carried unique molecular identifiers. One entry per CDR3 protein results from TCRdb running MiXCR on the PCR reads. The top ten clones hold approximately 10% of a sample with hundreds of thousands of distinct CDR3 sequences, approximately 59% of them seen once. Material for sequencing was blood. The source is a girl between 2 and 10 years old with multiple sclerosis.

The CDR3 sequence: CASSLFGGRVKVNEQFF. CDR3 DNA: TGTGCCAGCAGTTTATTCGGCGGGAGGGTTAAGGTCAATGAGCAGTTCTTC. This chain joins TRBV12-3 or TRBV12-4 and TRBJ2-1; 9 nucleotides line up with TRBD2. V was pared by 2 bases and J by 6 bases, with 11 bases of the junction left unmatched. The CDR3 spans 17 residues.

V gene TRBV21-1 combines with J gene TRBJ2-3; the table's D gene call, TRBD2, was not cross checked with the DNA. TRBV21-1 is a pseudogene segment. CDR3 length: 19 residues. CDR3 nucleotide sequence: TGTGCCAGCAGCAAACCGACTAGCGGGGGAATCTCTGGCACAGATACGCAGTATTTT. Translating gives CASSKPTSGGISGTDTQYF.

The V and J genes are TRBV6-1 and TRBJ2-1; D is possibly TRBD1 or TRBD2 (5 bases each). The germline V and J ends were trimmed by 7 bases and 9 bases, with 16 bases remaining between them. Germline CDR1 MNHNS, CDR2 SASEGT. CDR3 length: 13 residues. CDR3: CASTQIGGGEQFF. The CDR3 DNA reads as TGTGCCAGCACCCAAATTGGGGGTGGTGAGCAGTTCTTC.

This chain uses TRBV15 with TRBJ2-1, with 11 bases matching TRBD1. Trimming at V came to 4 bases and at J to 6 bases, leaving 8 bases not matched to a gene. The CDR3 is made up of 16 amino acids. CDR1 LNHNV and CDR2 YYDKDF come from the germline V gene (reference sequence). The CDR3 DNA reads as TGTGCCACCAGCAAAAAATCCGGGACAGGGGGCAATGAGCAGTTCTTC. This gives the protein CATSKKSGTGGNEQFF.

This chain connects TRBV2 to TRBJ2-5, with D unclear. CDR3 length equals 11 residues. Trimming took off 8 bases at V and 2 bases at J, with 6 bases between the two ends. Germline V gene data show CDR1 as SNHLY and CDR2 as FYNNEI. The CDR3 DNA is TGTGCCAGCGATCGACAAGAGACCCAGTACTTC. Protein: CASDRQETQYF.

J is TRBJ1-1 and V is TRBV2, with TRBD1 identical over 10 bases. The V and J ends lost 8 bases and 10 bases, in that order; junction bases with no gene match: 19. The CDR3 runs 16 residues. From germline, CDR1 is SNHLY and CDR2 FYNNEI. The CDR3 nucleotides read TGTGCCAGCGGACAGGGGGGGGCTTCGCTCCTTAACGGAGCTTTCTTT. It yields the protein CASGQGGASLLNGAFF. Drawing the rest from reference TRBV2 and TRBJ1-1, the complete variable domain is EPEVTQTPSHQVTQMGQEVILRCVPISNHLYFYWYRQILGQKVEFLVSFYNNEISEKSEIFDDQFSVERPDGSNFTLKIRSTKLEDSAMYFCASGQGGASLLNGAFFGQGTRLTVV.

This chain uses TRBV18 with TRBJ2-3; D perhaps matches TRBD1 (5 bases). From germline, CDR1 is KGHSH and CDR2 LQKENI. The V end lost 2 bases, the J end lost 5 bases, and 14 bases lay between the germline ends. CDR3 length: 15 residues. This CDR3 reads CASSPLTGYEDTQYF. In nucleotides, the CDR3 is TGTGCCAGCTCACCATTAACAGGTTACGAAGATACGCAGTATTTT.

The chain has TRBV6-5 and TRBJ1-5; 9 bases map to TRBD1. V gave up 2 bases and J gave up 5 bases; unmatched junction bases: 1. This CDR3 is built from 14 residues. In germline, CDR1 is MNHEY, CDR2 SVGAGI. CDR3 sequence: CASSYGQGYQPQHF. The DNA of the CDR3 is TGTGCCAGCAGTTACGGACAGGGGTATCAGCCCCAGCATTTT.